This T cell receptor (beta chain) came from a study of vaccination effects on CD4 cells after COVID-19. Findings and caveats of the study: Only 1 of 255 vaccine-induced clones from healthy vaccinees cross-reacted with common cold coronaviruses.

In regard to this clone: Its antigen remains unknown.

Upon completion of about eleven days in culture, CD4+ T cells were isolated. Participants were given two doses of BNT162b2 or mRNA-1273 vaccine. Cultures had half their medium replaced with IL-2 medium on days 3 and 7. V was pared by 6 bases and J by 1 base, with 9 bases between. The CDR3 has 13 amino acids. Only in-frame clones appear in the TCRdb table, and some are missing; sequencing was by immunoSEQ multiplex PCR. Of under 70,000 clones listed, about 74% are singletons. The sequence was obtained from a human donor who received a COVID-19 vaccine. The chain has TRBV12-3 or TRBV12-4 and TRBJ2-5; possible D gene TRBD1, 5 bases. The material sequenced was CD4+ T cells from PBMCs cultured without peptide, taken after COVID-19 vaccination. CDR3 sequence (DNA): TGTGCCAGCAGATCAGGGTCCCAAGAGACCCAGTACTTC. It translates to CASRSGSQETQYF.